Each of the 2 T cell receptor beta chains below was sequenced from the same sample in a study of shared clonotypes between healthy human individuals. Libraries were prepared by immunoSEQ multiplex PCR; TCRdb keeps only in-frame clonotypes and omits some of them. Of 1.4 million to 1.5 million clones listed, more than 95% are singletons. Sequencing input: naive CD4+ T cells sorted from blood. Stated subset: CD45RA+ positively selected. Every receptor here comes from a man aged 30-40 years in good health.

This chain uses TRBV18 with TRBJ2-1; no firm D call. V gave up 5 bases and J gave up 0 bases, with 11 bases separating them. This CDR3 is built from 15 residues. Germline assignment: CDR1 KGHSH and CDR2 LQKENI. This chain's CDR3 is CASSAAGSSYNEQFF. CDR3 coding DNA: TGTGCCAGCTCAGCCGCAGGAAGCTCCTACAATGAGCAGTTCTTC.

The rearrangement uses TRBV18 and TRBJ2-7, with 11 bases fitting TRBD1. V lost 8 bases, J lost 3 bases, and 3 bases stayed unmatched. The CDR3 covers 13 residues. CDR1 and CDR2 from the germline V gene are KGHSH and LQKENI. CDR3 protein: CASRGTGGYEQYF. The CDR3 region has the DNA TGTGCCAGCCGAGGGACAGGGGGCTACGAGCAGTACTTC.